The rows below give T cell receptor beta chains drawn from one sample of a study of vaccination and CD4 T cells after COVID-19. These receptors have no identified antigens. From the PCR reads, TCRdb called clonotypes with MiXCR, one entry per CDR3 protein. The sample has approximately 7,000 distinct CDR3 sequences; under 65% are singletons. Sequencing input: CD4+ T cells from blood, cultured in vitro. These receptors all stem from a human donor in good health. Each CDR3 is given with its conserved first and last residue. Each record gives: V gene, CDR3 length, D gene, clone size, J gene, CDR3 DNA, CDR3 protein. D genes are given only for firm matches. Some rows mark clone size as missing; the rest say once, few, many or name a class of expanded clone.

V: TRBV7-2; length: 14; D: TRBD2; size: few; J: TRBJ2-3; DNA: TGTGCCAGCAGCTCGGTCGCCGAGCGGGGCCTGCAGTATTTT; CDR3: CASSSVAERGLQYF
V: TRBV7-9; length: 13; D: .; size: .; J: TRBJ1-3; DNA: TGTGCCAGTCTCCTGAGCTCTGGAAACACCATATATTTT; CDR3: CASLLSSGNTIYF
V: TRBV27; length: 16; D: TRBD1; size: once; J: TRBJ1-1; DNA: TGTGCCAGCAGCCTCACGGACAGGCATATGAACACTGAAGCTTTCTTT; CDR3: CASSLTDRHMNTEAFF
V: TRBV20-1; length: 14; D: .; size: .; J: TRBJ2-2; DNA: TGCAGTGCTTCCGGGACGGTATACACCGGGGAGCTGTTTTTT; CDR3: CSASGTVYTGELFF
V: TRBV7-2; length: 12; D: .; size: .; J: TRBJ2-3; DNA: TGTGCCAGCAGGATTGGCGGGGATACGCAGTATTTT; CDR3: CASRIGGDTQYF
V: TRBV7-6; length: 14; D: .; size: .; J: TRBJ1-1; DNA: TGTGCCAGCAGCTTAGGTCCGGGGATGGCTGAAGCTTTCTTT; CDR3: CASSLGPGMAEAFF
V: TRBV18; length: 13; D: .; size: .; J: TRBJ1-1; DNA: TGTGCCAGCTCACCATTGGAAGGCACTGAAGCTTTCTTT; CDR3: CASSPLEGTEAFF
V: TRBV20-1; length: 18; D: TRBD2; size: few; J: TRBJ2-4; DNA: TGCAGTGCACTCAGACTAGCGGGAGGCACTGGGGTGGGAAACATTCAGTACTTC; CDR3: CSALRLAGGTGVGNIQYF
V: TRBV15; length: 15; D: .; size: .; J: TRBJ2-6; DNA: TGTGCCACCAGTCCCCCGGCCTCTGGGGCCAACGTCCTGACTTTC; CDR3: CATSPPASGANVLTF
V: TRBV12-3/TRBV12-4; length: 16; D: .; size: .; J: TRBJ1-2; DNA: TGTGCCAGCAGTTCCCAGAGGTGGGGCAGGACGGACGGCTACACCTTC; CDR3: CASSSQRWGRTDGYTF
V: TRBV20-1; length: 18; D: TRBD2; size: .; J: TRBJ2-5; DNA: TGCAGTGCTAGAAGTTGGCTGGTTAGCGGGAAATACCAAAGGACCCAGTACTTC; CDR3: CSARSWLVSGKYQRTQYF
V: TRBV30; length: 16; D: .; size: .; J: TRBJ1-1; DNA: TGTGCCTGGAGTGTGAGGCAGTTCCACATGAACACTGAAGCTTTCTTT; CDR3: CAWSVRQFHMNTEAFF
V: TRBV7-8; length: 15; D: .; size: .; J: TRBJ2-2; DNA: TGTGCCAGCAGCTTAGATGCTGGGTTCGCCGGGGAGCTGTTTTTT; CDR3: CASSLDAGFAGELFF
V: TRBV12-3/TRBV12-4; length: 13; D: .; size: .; J: TRBJ2-7; DNA: TGTGCCAGCAGTTTAGACGGCCCCTACGAGCAGTACTTC; CDR3: CASSLDGPYEQYF
V: TRBV11-2; length: 13; D: TRBD2; size: .; J: TRBJ2-1; DNA: TGTGCCAGCAGCTTACCTAGCGGCTATGAGCAGTTCTTC; CDR3: CASSLPSGYEQFF
V: TRBV7-9; length: 14; D: .; size: .; J: TRBJ1-1; DNA: TGTGCCAGCAGCCCGGAGGGGTTTTACACTGAAGCTTTCTTT; CDR3: CASSPEGFYTEAFF
V: TRBV27; length: 15; D: TRBD1; size: .; J: TRBJ2-3; DNA: TGTGCCAGCAGGCCAACAGGGGGAGCCACAGATACGCAGTATTTT; CDR3: CASRPTGGATDTQYF
V: TRBV6-5; length: 15; D: .; size: once; J: TRBJ2-1; DNA: TGTGCCAGCAGTTACGGCGGGGCCTACTACAATGAGCAGTTCTTC; CDR3: CASSYGGAYYNEQFF
V: TRBV20-1; length: 15; D: .; size: few; J: TRBJ1-5; DNA: TGCAGTGCTAGATATGGGACCACTAGCAATCAGCCCCAGCATTTT; CDR3: CSARYGTTSNQPQHF
V: TRBV5-1; length: 14; D: .; size: .; J: TRBJ2-5; DNA: TGCGCCAGCAGCTGGGGGGGGCCCCAAGAGACCCAGTACTTC; CDR3: CASSWGGPQETQYF
V: TRBV19; length: 15; D: TRBD2; size: few; J: TRBJ2-3; DNA: TGTGCCAGTAGCCTAAGGACTAGCAACACAGATACGCAGTATTTT; CDR3: CASSLRTSNTDTQYF
V: TRBV12-3/TRBV12-4; length: 15; D: TRBD2; size: .; J: TRBJ2-7; DNA: TGTGCCAGCAGTTTCGGAAGCGGGGGGCGGCACGAGCAGTACTTC; CDR3: CASSFGSGGRHEQYF
V: TRBV6-1; length: 16; D: TRBD1; size: .; J: TRBJ1-3; DNA: TGTGCCAGCAGTCACACCGACAGGGCGCCTGGAAACACCATATATTTT; CDR3: CASSHTDRAPGNTIYF
V: TRBV30; length: 14; D: TRBD1; size: .; J: TRBJ1-2; DNA: TGTGCCTGGAGTGTGAGACAGGGAGGCTATGGCTACACCTTC; CDR3: CAWSVRQGGYGYTF
V: TRBV20-1; length: 15; D: TRBD1; size: .; J: TRBJ1-1; DNA: TGCAGTGCTAGAGATCCGGGACAGGGGAACTTTGAAGCTTTCTTT; CDR3: CSARDPGQGNFEAFF
V: TRBV7-2; length: 15; D: TRBD2; size: few; J: TRBJ2-5; DNA: TGTGCCAGCAGTGTAGCGGGGGGAGGCGGGGAGACCCAGTACTTC; CDR3: CASSVAGGGGETQYF
V: TRBV20-1; length: 15; D: TRBD1; size: .; J: TRBJ1-2; DNA: TGCAGTGCACTAGCCGAGACAGGGGGCGCCGGTGGCTACACCTTC; CDR3: CSALAETGGAGGYTF
V: TRBV5-1; length: 16; D: .; size: few; J: TRBJ1-1; DNA: TGCGCCAGCAGCCTCGGGACCGCCGCTATGAACACTGAAGCTTTCTTT; CDR3: CASSLGTAAMNTEAFF
V: TRBV25-1; length: 17; D: TRBD1; size: once; J: TRBJ1-1; DNA: TGTGCCAGCAGCCAGTTTAAGAGAGGGGGCCCGAACACTGAAGCTTTCTTT; CDR3: CASSQFKRGGPNTEAFF
V: TRBV2; length: 12; D: .; size: .; J: TRBJ1-2; DNA: TGTGCCAGCTTCGTCCAGGACGGCGCCTACACCTTC; CDR3: CASFVQDGAYTF
V: TRBV20-1; length: 12; D: .; size: .; J: TRBJ1-2; DNA: TGCAGTGCTAATCCCGGGTCGGATGGCTACACCTTC; CDR3: CSANPGSDGYTF
V: TRBV19; length: 13; D: .; size: .; J: TRBJ2-5; DNA: TGTGCCAGTAGGATGAACTATTTAGAGACCCAGTACTTC; CDR3: CASRMNYLETQYF
V: TRBV7-4; length: 14; D: .; size: few; J: TRBJ2-3; DNA: TGTGCCAGCAGCTGGACGGAAAGCACAGATACGCAGTATTTT; CDR3: CASSWTESTDTQYF
V: TRBV20-1; length: 14; D: TRBD2; size: .; J: TRBJ2-7; DNA: TGCAGTTCTGTACCCACTAGCGGAAGCTACGAGCAGTACTTC; CDR3: CSSVPTSGSYEQYF
V: TRBV19; length: 15; D: .; size: .; J: TRBJ2-2; DNA: TGTGCCAGTAGTATCCTAGCGATGAACACCGGGGAGCTGTTTTTT; CDR3: CASSILAMNTGELFF
V: TRBV7-9; length: 13; D: TRBD1; size: .; J: TRBJ1-2; DNA: TGTGCCATCCCGGGACAGGTCTCTTATGGCTACACCTTC; CDR3: CAIPGQVSYGYTF
V: TRBV10-1; length: 16; D: TRBD2; size: .; J: TRBJ2-3; DNA: TGCGCCAGCAGCCCGGGACTAGCGGGAATGTCAGATACGCAGTATTTT; CDR3: CASSPGLAGMSDTQYF
V: TRBV6-1; length: 14; D: .; size: few; J: TRBJ1-5; DNA: TGTGCCAGCACCACCCGGGACAACAATCAGCCCCAGCATTTT; CDR3: CASTTRDNNQPQHF
V: TRBV19; length: 16; D: .; size: .; J: TRBJ1-6; DNA: TGTGCCAGTAGTCCCCAGGACGGACGCATAAATTCACCCCTCCACTTT; CDR3: CASSPQDGRINSPLHF
V: TRBV27; length: 14; D: .; size: few; J: TRBJ2-1; DNA: TGTGCCAGCAGTCCTCAAAAACAGCGACGTGAGCAGTTCTTC; CDR3: CASSPQKQRREQFF
V: TRBV7-2; length: 15; D: TRBD1; size: .; J: TRBJ1-6; DNA: TGTGCCAGTAGTTCCGGGACAGGGTCTAATTCATCCCTCCACTTT; CDR3: CASSSGTGSNSSLHF
V: TRBV11-2; length: 15; D: TRBD1; size: .; J: TRBJ2-7; DNA: TGTGCCAGCAGCTTAGGTAGACAGGGTTTATACGAGCAGTACTTC; CDR3: CASSLGRQGLYEQYF
V: TRBV18; length: 17; D: .; size: .; J: TRBJ2-7; DNA: TGTGCCAGCTCACAGGGACCTAGGACAGCCCCATCCTACGAGCAGTACTTC; CDR3: CASSQGPRTAPSYEQYF
V: TRBV12-3/TRBV12-4; length: 15; D: .; size: .; J: TRBJ2-3; DNA: TGTGCCAGCAGCCGAGGGGGGTTTGAGACAGATACGCAGTATTTT; CDR3: CASSRGGFETDTQYF
V: TRBV6-1; length: 13; D: .; size: once; J: TRBJ1-1; DNA: TGTGCCAGCGTTGTCACACTGAACACTGAAGCTTTCTTT; CDR3: CASVVTLNTEAFF
V: TRBV19; length: 17; D: TRBD1; size: few; J: TRBJ1-2; DNA: TGTGCCAGTAGCCCCCGACAGGGCGCTTTCTCGCCATATGGCTACACCTTC; CDR3: CASSPRQGAFSPYGYTF
V: TRBV27; length: 15; D: .; size: .; J: TRBJ2-6; DNA: TGTGCCAGCAGTTTTTGGGTCTCTGGGGCCAACGTCCTGACTTTC; CDR3: CASSFWVSGANVLTF
V: TRBV7-2; length: 17; D: TRBD2; size: .; J: TRBJ2-3; DNA: TGTGCCAGCAGCTTTTCTAGCGGGGCGTTTAGCACAGATACGCAGTATTTT; CDR3: CASSFSSGAFSTDTQYF
V: TRBV7-9; length: 17; D: TRBD1; size: .; J: TRBJ2-7; DNA: TGTGCCAGCAGCCCCCACCGGCGGACAGGTAGATGGTACGAGCAGTACTTC; CDR3: CASSPHRRTGRWYEQYF
V: TRBV7-2; length: 15; D: .; size: .; J: TRBJ1-2; DNA: TGTGCCAGCAGCTTTTCTAAGCGGCCGAACTATGGCTACACCTTC; CDR3: CASSFSKRPNYGYTF
V: TRBV7-2; length: 13; D: .; size: few; J: TRBJ2-3; DNA: TGTGCCAGCAGCTGGGACGCGGGGGATACGCAGTATTTT; CDR3: CASSWDAGDTQYF
V: TRBV21-1; length: 15; D: .; size: .; J: TRBJ1-1; DNA: TGTGCCAGCAGCACCCGACGGGGGATGAACACTGAAGCTTTCTTT; CDR3: CASSTRRGMNTEAFF